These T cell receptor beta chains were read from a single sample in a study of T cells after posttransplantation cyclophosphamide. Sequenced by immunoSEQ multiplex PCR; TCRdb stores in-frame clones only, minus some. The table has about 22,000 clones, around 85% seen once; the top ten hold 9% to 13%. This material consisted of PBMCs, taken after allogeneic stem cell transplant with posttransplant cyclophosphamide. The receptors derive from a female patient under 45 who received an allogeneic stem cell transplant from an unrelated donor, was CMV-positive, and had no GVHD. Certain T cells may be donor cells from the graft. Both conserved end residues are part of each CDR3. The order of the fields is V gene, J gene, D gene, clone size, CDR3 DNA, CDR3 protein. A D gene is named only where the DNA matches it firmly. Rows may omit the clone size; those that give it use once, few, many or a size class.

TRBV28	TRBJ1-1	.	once	TGTGCCAGCAGTCCAAGAGTGAAGAACACTGAAGCTTTCTTT	CASSPRVKNTEAFF
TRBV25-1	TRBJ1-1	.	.	TGTGCCAGCAGTGGGCTCGGAGGGAACACTGAAGCTTTCTTT	CASSGLGGNTEAFF
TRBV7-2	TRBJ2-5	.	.	TGTGCCAGCAACTTAGTGGGGGCCCAAGAGACCCAGTACTTC	CASNLVGAQETQYF
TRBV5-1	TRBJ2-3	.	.	TGCGCCAGCAGCTTCAACACAGATACGCAGTATTTT	CASSFNTDTQYF
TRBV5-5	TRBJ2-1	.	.	TGTGCCAGCAGCCGGCCGGGAAGCGGTGGGAATGAGCAGTTCTTC	CASSRPGSGGNEQFF
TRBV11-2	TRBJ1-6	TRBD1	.	TGTGCCAGCACCGAGACAGGGGTCTACTATAATTCACCCCTCCACTTT	CASTETGVYYNSPLHF
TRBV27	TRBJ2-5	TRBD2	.	TGTGCCAGCAGTTTTACTAGCGGGGGGGCTCTTGAGACCCAGTACTTC	CASSFTSGGALETQYF
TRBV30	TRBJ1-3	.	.	TGTGCCTGGAGTGACTCCGGAAACACCATATATTTT	CAWSDSGNTIYF
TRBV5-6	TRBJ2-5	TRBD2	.	TGTGCCAGCAGCGTTCCGGGACTAGCGGGGGAGAGAATCCAAGAGACCCAGTACTTC	CASSVPGLAGERIQETQYF
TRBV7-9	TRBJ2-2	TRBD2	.	TGTGCCAGCAGCTTAAATGGACTAGCGGGGGCGGCCGGGGAGCTGTTTTTT	CASSLNGLAGAAGELFF
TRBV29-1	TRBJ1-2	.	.	TGCAGCGTTCTTGGCTACACCTTC	CSVLGYTF
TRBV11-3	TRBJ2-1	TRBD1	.	TGTGCCACCCGACCAGGGACAGGGGGCGATGAGCAGTTCTTC	CATRPGTGGDEQFF
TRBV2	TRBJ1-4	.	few	TGTGCCAGCAGAGACCGAGGGGAAAAACTGTTTTTT	CASRDRGEKLFF
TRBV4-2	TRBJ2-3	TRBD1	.	TGTGCCAGCAGCCAAGTTGGACAGGCAGATACGCAGTATTTT	CASSQVGQADTQYF
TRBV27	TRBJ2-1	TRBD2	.	TGTGCCAGCAGGCCACTAGCGGGGGAGGAGCAGTTCTTC	CASRPLAGEEQFF
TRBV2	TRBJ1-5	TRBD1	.	TGTGCCAGCAGGAAAGTACAGGGGCCATATCAGCCCCAGCATTTT	CASRKVQGPYQPQHF
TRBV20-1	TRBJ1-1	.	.	TGCAGTGCTAGACAGAACACTGAAGCTTTCTTT	CSARQNTEAFF
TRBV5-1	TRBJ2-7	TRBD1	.	TGCGCCAGCAGGGGGACAGGGGGCCGCGAGCAGTACTTC	CASRGTGGREQYF
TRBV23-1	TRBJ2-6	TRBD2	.	TGCGCCAGCAGTCAAACCTGGGGGGGTTCTGGGGCCAACGTCCTGACTTTC	CASSQTWGGSGANVLTF
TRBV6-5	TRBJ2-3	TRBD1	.	TGTGCCAGCAGCCGGACAGGGGGAAGGTCAGATACGCAGTATTTT	CASSRTGGRSDTQYF
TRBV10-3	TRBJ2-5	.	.	TGTGCCATCCGACAGCAAGAGACCCAGTACTTC	CAIRQQETQYF
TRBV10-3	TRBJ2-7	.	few	TGTGCCATCAGTGAGTCGTGGCAGGATTCCTACGAGCAGTACTTC	CAISESWQDSYEQYF
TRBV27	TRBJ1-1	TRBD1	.	TGTGCCAGCAGTTTTAGAGAACAGGGGGGAGGTGAAGCTTTCTTT	CASSFREQGGGEAFF
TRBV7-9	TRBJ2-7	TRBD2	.	TGTGCCAGCAGCCAGAGCGGGGGTACCGAGGGGGAGCAGTACTTC	CASSQSGGTEGEQYF
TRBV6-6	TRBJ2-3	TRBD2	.	TGTGCCAGCAGTTACGAGCGGGGGGGCCGGGATACGCAGTATTTT	CASSYERGGRDTQYF
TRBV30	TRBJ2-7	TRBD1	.	TGTGCCTGGAGGCACAGGGGGATGGCCTACGAGCAGTACTTC	CAWRHRGMAYEQYF
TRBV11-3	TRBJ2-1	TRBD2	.	TGTGCCAGCAGCCCGCTAGCGGACAATGAGCAGTTCTTC	CASSPLADNEQFF
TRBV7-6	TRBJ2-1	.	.	TGTGCCAGCAGCTTAGCGCCCTCGAGCGCCTACAATGAGCAGTTCTTC	CASSLAPSSAYNEQFF
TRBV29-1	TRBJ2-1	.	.	TGCAGCGTTGAGACCGGCGGATACAATGAGCAGTTCTTC	CSVETGGYNEQFF
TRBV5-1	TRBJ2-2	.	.	TGCGCCAGCAGCACACAGGCTGGGGAGCTGTTTTTT	CASSTQAGELFF
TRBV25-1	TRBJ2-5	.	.	TGTGCCAGCCTTGTGGGGGGTGGGACCCAGTACTTC	CASLVGGGTQYF
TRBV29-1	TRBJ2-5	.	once	TGCAGCGCCAGACAGGCGGGCGGGACCCAGTACTTC	CSARQAGGTQYF
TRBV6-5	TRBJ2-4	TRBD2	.	TGTGCCAGCAGTTATGCGGGAGTAGCCAAAAACATTCAGTACTTC	CASSYAGVAKNIQYF
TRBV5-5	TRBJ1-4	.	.	TGTGCCAGCAGCTCACAGGCTTCTAATGAAAAACTGTTTTTT	CASSSQASNEKLFF
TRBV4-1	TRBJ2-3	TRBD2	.	TGCGCCAGCAGCCAAGATGGGGAGGGGTTCCTCCCAGATACGCAGTATTTT	CASSQDGEGFLPDTQYF
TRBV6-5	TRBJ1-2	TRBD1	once	TGTGCCAGCAGTTACTCGTGGGACAGGGGCGGCTATGGCTACACCTTC	CASSYSWDRGGYGYTF
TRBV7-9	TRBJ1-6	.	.	TGTGCCAGCCAACCGGGACAAATTAATTCACCCCTCCACTTT	CASQPGQINSPLHF
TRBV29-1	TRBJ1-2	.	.	TGCAGCGTCACCGGGGGTACTGGTGGCTACACCTTC	CSVTGGTGGYTF
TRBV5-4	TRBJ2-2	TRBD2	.	TGTGCCAGCAGCCCGCCAACTAGCGGGGCGGCCGGGGAGCTGTTTTTT	CASSPPTSGAAGELFF
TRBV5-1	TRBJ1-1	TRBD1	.	TGCGCCAGCAGCAGGGGACAGGGGAACACTGAAGCTTTCTTT	CASSRGQGNTEAFF
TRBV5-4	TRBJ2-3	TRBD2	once	TGTGCCAGCAGCTTACTAGCGGGAGGCACAGATACGCAGTATTTT	CASSLLAGGTDTQYF
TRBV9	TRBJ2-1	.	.	TGTGCCAGCAGCGCGGGGACAACATACAATGAGCAGTTCTTC	CASSAGTTYNEQFF
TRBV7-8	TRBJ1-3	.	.	TGTGCCAGCAGCTTAAATTACGGGGGCTCTGGAAACACCATATATTTT	CASSLNYGGSGNTIYF
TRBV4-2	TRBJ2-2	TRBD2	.	TGTGCCAGCAGCCAAGACCCGGGACTAGCGGGGGCCGGGGAGCTGTTTTTT	CASSQDPGLAGAGELFF
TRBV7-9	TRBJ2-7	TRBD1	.	TGTGCCAGCACCACCTACGGGACAGGGGGCCGAAACGAGCAGTACTTC	CASTTYGTGGRNEQYF
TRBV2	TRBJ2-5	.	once	TGTGCCAGCGGCCCTCAGGGGCAGGTAGAGACCCAGTACTTC	CASGPQGQVETQYF
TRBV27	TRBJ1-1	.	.	TGTGCCAGCAGTCGCAGGGGTTTGAACACTGAAGCTTTCTTT	CASSRRGLNTEAFF